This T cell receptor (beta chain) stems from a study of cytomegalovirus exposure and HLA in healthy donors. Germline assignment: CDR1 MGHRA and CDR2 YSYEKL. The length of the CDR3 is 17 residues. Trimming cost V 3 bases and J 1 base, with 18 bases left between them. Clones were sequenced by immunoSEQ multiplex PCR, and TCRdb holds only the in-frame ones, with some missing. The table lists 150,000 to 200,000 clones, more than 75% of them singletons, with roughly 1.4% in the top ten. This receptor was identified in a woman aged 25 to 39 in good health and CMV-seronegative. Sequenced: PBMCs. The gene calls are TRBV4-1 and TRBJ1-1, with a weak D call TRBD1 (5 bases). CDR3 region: CASSQSRLLRGNTEAFF. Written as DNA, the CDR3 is TGCGCCAGCAGCCAGTCCCGTTTACTAAGGGGGAACACTGAAGCTTTCTTT.